These 2 T cell receptor beta chains came from one sample sequenced in a study of blood T cell repertoires in COVID-19. Some clones are missing from TCRdb's copy, which holds only in-frame ones; the method was immunoSEQ multiplex PCR. The table records 200,000 to 250,000 clones, roughly 85% of them present only once. Sequenced input: peripheral blood. These receptors were taken from a woman in her seventies with COVID-19, enrolled during active disease.

This sequence joins TRBV2 and TRBJ1-2; maybe TRBD1 (6 bases). Germline-derived CDR1 and CDR2 are SNHLY and FYNNEI. V was clipped by 4 bases and J by 8 bases, with 14 bases between them. CDR3 length: 13 residues. CDR3 DNA sequence: TGTGCCAGCAGTGTCACAGGGTTCGAAGGCTACACCTTC. It encodes CASSVTGFEGYTF.

This chain uses TRBV19 with TRBJ1-4; D is undetermined. CDR1 and CDR2 from the germline V gene are LNHDA and SQIVND (reference sequence). Trimming removed 8 bases from V and 8 bases from J, with 9 bases in between. The CDR3 sequence is 11 residues long. The CDR3 reads CASGLSEKLFF. The CDR3 DNA follows: TGTGCCAGTGGCCTGTCGGAAAAACTGTTTTTT.